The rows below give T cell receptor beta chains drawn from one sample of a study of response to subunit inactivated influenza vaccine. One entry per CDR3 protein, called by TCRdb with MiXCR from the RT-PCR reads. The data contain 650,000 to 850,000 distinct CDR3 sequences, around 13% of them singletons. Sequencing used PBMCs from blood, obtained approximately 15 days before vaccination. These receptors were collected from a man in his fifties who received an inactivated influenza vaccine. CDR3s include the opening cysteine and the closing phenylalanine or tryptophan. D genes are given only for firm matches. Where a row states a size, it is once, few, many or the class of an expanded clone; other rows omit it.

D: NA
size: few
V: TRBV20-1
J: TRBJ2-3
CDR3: CSARLPGSDTQYF
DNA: TGCAGTGCTCGACTACCGGGCTCAGATACGCAGTATTTT

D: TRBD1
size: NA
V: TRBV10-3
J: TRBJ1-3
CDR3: CAISEPGTGTGNTIYF
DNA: TGTGCCATCAGTGAGCCCGGGACAGGGACTGGAAACACCATATATTTT

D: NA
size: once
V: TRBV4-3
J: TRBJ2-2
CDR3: CASSLSSPPRELFF
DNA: TGCGCCAGCAGCCTCTCAAGCCCCCCCCGGGAGCTGTTTTTT

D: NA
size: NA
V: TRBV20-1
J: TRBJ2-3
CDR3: CSAILQEPTGTDTQYF
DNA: TGCAGTGCGATCCTACAGGAACCTACGGGCACAGATACGCAGTATTTT

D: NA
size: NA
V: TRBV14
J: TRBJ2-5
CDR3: CASSQYGLQMETQYF
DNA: TGTGCCAGCAGCCAATACGGTTTACAGATGGAGACCCAGTACTTC

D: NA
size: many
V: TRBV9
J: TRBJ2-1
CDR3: CASSAPTGVSNNEQFF
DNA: TGTGCCAGCAGCGCCCCCACTGGCGTCTCGAACAATGAGCAGTTCTTC

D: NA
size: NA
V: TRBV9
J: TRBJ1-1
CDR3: CASSVGQSTEAFF
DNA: TGTGCCAGCAGCGTAGGGCAAAGCACTGAAGCTTTCTTT

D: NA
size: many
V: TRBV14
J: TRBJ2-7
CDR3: CASSAFETLYEQYF
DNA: TGTGCCAGCAGCGCTTTCGAGACACTGTACGAGCAGTACTTC

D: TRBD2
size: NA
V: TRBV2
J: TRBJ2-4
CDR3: CASNIGGTKNIQYF
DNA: TGTGCCAGCAATATCGGGGGGACTAAAAACATTCAGTACTTC

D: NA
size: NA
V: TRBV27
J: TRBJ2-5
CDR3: CASSSTPETQYF
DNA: TGTGCCAGCAGTTCCACGCCAGAGACCCAGTACTTC

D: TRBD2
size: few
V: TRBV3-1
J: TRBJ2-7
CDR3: CASSQGIFGLAGYYEQYF
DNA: TGTGCCAGCAGCCAAGGTATTTTCGGGCTAGCGGGTTACTACGAGCAGTACTTC

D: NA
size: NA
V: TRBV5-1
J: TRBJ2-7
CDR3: CASSLGLLYEQYF
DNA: TGCGCCAGCAGCTTGGGACTACTCTACGAGCAGTACTTC

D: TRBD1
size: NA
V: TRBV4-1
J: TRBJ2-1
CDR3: CASSPGTGTPQFF
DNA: TGCGCCAGCAGCCCCGGGACAGGGACGCCTCAGTTCTTC

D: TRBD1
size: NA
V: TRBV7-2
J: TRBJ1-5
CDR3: CASSFQTGGGQPQHF
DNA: TGTGCCAGCAGCTTTCAGACAGGGGGCGGTCAGCCCCAGCATTTT

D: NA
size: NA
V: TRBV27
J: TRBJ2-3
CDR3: CASSFSIASTDTQYF
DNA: TGTGCCAGCAGTTTTTCGATAGCGAGCACAGATACGCAGTATTTT

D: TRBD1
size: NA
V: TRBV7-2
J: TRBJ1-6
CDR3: CASSTSGGGNSPLHF
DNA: TGTGCCAGCAGCACCTCAGGGGGCGGAAATTCACCCCTCCACTTT

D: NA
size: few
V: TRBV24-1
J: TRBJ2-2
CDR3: CATSDYGVSNTGELFF
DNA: TGTGCCACCAGTGATTACGGGGTCTCGAACACCGGGGAGCTGTTTTTT

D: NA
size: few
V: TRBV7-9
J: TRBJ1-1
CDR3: CASSPGIGFTEAFF
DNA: TGTGCCAGCAGCCCAGGGATAGGGTTTACTGAAGCTTTCTTT

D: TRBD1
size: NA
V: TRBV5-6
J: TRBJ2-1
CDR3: CASSGDRRYEQFF
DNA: TGTGCCAGCAGCGGGGACAGGAGGTATGAGCAGTTCTTC

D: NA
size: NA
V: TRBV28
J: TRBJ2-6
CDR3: CASSPLTGRANVLTF
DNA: TGTGCCAGCAGTCCCCTGACCGGGCGGGCCAACGTCCTGACTTTC

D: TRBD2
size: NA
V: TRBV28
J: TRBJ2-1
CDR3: CASRPTSGNEQFF
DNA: TGTGCCAGCAGACCGACTAGCGGGAATGAGCAGTTCTTC

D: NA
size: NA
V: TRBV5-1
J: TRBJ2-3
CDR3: CVSSHPEADTQYF
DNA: TGCGTCAGCAGCCATCCGGAGGCAGATACGCAGTATTTT

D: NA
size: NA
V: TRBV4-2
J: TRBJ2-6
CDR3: CASSPRQLSGANVLTF
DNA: TGTGCCAGCAGCCCCCGACAGCTCTCTGGGGCCAACGTCCTGACTTTC

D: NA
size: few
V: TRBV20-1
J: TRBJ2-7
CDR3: CSADRTTYEQYF
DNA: TGCAGTGCCGACAGGACCACCTACGAGCAGTACTTC

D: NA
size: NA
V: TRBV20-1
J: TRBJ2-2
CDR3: CSARFASAPNTGELFF
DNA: TGCAGTGCTAGATTTGCTAGCGCTCCGAACACCGGGGAGCTGTTTTTT

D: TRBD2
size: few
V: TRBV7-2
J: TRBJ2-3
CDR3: CASSLERAGGRDTQYF
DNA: TGTGCCAGCAGCTTAGAGCGAGCGGGGGGAAGAGATACGCAGTATTTT

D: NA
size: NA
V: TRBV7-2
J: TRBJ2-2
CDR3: CASRTGHLNTGELFF
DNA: TGTGCCAGCAGGACCGGACACCTGAACACCGGGGAGCTGTTTTTT

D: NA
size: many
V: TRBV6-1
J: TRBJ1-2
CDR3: CASSPFLNYGYTF
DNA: TGTGCCAGCAGTCCTTTTCTTAACTATGGCTACACCTTC

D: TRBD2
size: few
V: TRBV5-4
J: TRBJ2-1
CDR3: CASSLEAGTSTEQFF
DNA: TGTGCCAGCAGCTTGGAGGCCGGGACTAGCACTGAGCAGTTCTTC

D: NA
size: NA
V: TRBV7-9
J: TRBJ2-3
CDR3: CASMGATDTQYF
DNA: TGTGCCAGCATGGGCGCCACAGATACGCAGTATTTT

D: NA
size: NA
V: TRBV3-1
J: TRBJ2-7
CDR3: CASSSKGEQYF
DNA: TGTGCCAGCAGCTCAAAGGGCGAGCAGTACTTC

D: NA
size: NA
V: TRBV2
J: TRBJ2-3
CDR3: CASSEGGGGLSTDTQYF
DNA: TGTGCCAGCAGTGAAGGCGGCGGGGGCCTGAGCACAGATACGCAGTATTTT

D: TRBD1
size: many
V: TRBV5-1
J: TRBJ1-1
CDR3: CASSLYGTGGDEGEAFF
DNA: TGCGCCAGCAGCTTGTACGGGACAGGGGGCGACGAAGGTGAAGCTTTCTTT

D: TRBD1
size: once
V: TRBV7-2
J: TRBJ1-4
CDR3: CASSLDRGQEKLFF
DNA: TGTGCCAGCAGCTTAGACAGGGGGCAAGAAAAACTGTTTTTT

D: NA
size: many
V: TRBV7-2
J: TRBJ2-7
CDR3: CASSLRAADTYEQYF
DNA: TGTGCCAGCAGCTTAAGGGCAGCGGATACCTACGAGCAGTACTTC

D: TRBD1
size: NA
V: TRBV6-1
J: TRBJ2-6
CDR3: CATPGDSRSGANVLTF
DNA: TGTGCCACCCCTGGGGACAGCCGCTCTGGGGCCAACGTCCTGACTTTC

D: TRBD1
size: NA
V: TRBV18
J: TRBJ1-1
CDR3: CAGSPPGQGADGNTEAFF
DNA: TGTGCCGGCTCACCCCCGGGACAGGGGGCGGATGGGAACACTGAAGCTTTCTTT

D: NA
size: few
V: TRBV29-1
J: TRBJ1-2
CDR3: CSVGGTTYGYTF
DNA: TGCAGCGTTGGAGGTACTACTTATGGCTACACCTTC

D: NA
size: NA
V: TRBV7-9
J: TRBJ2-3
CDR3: CASSPSGHGTDTQYF
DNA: TGTGCCAGCAGCCCTTCGGGGCATGGAACAGATACGCAGTATTTT

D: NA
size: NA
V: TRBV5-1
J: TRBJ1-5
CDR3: CASSLGGYENQPQHF
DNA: TGCGCCAGCAGCTTAGGAGGGTACGAAAATCAGCCCCAGCATTTT

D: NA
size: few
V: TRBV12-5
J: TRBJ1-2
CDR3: CASGLEPRKDGYTF
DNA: TGTGCTAGTGGTTTGGAACCTCGGAAGGATGGCTACACCTTC

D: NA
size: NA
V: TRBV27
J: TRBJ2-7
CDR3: CASNSFHEQYF
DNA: TGTGCCAGCAACAGTTTCCACGAGCAGTACTTC

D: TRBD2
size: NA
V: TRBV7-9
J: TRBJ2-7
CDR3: CASSFHSGRGTYEQYF
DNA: TGTGCCAGCAGCTTCCATAGCGGGAGAGGAACCTACGAGCAGTACTTC

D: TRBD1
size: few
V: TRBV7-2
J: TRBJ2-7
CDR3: CASSRTGSLEQYF
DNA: TGTGCCAGCAGCCGGACAGGCTCTCTCGAGCAGTACTTC

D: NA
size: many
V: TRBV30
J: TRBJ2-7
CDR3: CAWSESGVWNEQYF
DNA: TGTGCCTGGAGTGAATCTGGGGTCTGGAACGAGCAGTACTTC

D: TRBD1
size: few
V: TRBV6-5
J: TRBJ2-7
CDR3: CASSYSGQGVNEQYF
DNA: TGTGCCAGCAGTTACTCCGGACAGGGTGTGAACGAGCAGTACTTC

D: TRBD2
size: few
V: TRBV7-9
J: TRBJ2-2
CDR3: CASSSGKTGELFF
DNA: TGTGCCAGCTCTAGCGGGAAAACCGGGGAGCTGTTTTTT

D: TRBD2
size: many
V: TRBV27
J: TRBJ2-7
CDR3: CASSLPAKRGLSPFYEQYF
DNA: TGTGCCAGCAGTTTGCCCGCCAAGCGGGGGCTGAGCCCCTTCTACGAGCAGTACTTC

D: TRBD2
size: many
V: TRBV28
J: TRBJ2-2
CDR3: CASTGEGMMNTGELFF
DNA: TGTGCCAGCACGGGGGAGGGGATGATGAACACCGGGGAGCTGTTTTTT

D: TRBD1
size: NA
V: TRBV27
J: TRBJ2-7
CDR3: CASSPSLGTVNYEQYF
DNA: TGTGCCAGCAGTCCCAGTTTAGGGACAGTAAACTACGAGCAGTACTTC

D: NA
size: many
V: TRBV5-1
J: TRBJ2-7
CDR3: CASSLRQGSYEQYF
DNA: TGTGCCAGCAGTTTACGGCAGGGTTCCTACGAGCAGTACTTC

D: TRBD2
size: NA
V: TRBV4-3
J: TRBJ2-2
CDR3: CASSQELRLAGNTGELFF
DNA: TGCGCCAGCAGCCAAGAGCTTCGACTAGCGGGTAACACCGGGGAGCTGTTTTTT

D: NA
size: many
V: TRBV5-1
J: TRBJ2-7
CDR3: CASSLGDPSNGEQYF
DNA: TGCGCCAGCAGCTTGGGGGACCCAAGCAATGGCGAGCAGTACTTC

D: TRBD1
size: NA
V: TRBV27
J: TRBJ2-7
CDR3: CASSTGGQYEQYF
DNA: TGTGCCAGCAGTACAGGGGGCCAGTACGAGCAGTACTTC